This T cell receptor beta chain was found in a study of blood T cell repertoires in COVID-19. About the research overall: Acute and convalescent COVID-19 samples came from the United States, Italy and Spain. PBMCs, B-cell-depleted T cells, or T cells were the source of the cDNA or gDNA that made up the material.

Self-reported history from a screening survey and questionnaire set each donor's cohort. Resolution of symptoms, clearance, or two negative PCRs was present in recovered Cohort 3 donors. The CDR3 has 13 amino acids. J was trimmed by 6 bases and V by 3 bases; bases with no gene match: 2. Germline lookup yields CDR1 SGHAT and CDR2 FQNNGV. Libraries were prepared by immunoSEQ multiplex PCR; TCRdb keeps only in-frame clonotypes and omits some of them. Of a few hundred thousand clones in the sample, around 87% are singletons; the top ten hold approximately 1%. The material sequenced was PBMCs or T cells enriched from blood (not recorded which). This sequence joins TRBV11-2 and TRBJ2-7, with 10 positions matching TRBD1. This receptor was taken from a man aged 18 to 30 who had recovered from COVID-19. CDR3 region: CASSLGQGREQYF. In nucleotides, the CDR3 is TGTGCCAGCAGCTTGGGACAGGGGCGCGAGCAGTACTTC.